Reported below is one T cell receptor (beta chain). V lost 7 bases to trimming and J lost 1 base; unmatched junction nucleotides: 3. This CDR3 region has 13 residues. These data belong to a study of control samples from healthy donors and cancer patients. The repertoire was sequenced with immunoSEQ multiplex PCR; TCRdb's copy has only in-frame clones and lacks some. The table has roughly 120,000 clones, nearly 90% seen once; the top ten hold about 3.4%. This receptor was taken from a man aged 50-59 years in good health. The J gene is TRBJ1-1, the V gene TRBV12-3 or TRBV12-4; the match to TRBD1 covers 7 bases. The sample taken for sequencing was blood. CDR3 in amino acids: CASIRGRNTEAFF. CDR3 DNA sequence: TGTGCCAGCATTAGGGGGCGGAACACTGAAGCTTTCTTT.